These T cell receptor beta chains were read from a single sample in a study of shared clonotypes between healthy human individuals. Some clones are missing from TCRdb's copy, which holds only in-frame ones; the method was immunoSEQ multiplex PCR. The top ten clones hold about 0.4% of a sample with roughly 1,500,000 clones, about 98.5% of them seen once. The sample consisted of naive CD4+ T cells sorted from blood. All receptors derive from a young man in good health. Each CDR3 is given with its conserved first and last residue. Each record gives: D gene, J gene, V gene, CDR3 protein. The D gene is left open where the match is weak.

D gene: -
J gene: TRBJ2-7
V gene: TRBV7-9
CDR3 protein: CASSASGHSYEQYF

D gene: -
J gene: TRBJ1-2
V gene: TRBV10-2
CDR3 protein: CASSDLANYGYTF

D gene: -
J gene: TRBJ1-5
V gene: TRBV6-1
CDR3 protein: CASRLGRTNQPQHF

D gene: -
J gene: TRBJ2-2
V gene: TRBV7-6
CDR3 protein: CASSLDFGNIIGELFF

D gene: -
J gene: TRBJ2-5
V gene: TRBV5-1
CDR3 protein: CASSLQGEDETQYF

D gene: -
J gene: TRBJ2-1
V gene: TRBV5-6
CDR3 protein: CASSPTPSYNEQFF

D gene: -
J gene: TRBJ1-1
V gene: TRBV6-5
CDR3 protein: CASSWGGTEAFF

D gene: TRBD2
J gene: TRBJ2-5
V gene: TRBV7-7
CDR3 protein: CASSPPGGLQTQYF

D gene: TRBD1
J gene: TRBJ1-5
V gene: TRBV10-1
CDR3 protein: CASSDCGTVYSNQPQHF

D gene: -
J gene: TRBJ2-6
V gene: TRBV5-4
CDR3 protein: CASSLQGSGANVLTF

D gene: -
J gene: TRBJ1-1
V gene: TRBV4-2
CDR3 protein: CASRRPGAGNTEAFF

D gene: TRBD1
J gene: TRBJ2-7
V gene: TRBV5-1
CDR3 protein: CASSLGMVTGANEQYF

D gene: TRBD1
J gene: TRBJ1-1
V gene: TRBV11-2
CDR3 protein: CASSFDRGVSEAFF

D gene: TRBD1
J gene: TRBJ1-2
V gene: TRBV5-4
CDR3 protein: CASSSQGDRALYGYTF

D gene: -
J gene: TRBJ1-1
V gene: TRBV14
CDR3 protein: CASSQGTEAFF

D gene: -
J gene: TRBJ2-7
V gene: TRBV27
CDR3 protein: CASSFTGVLSEQYF

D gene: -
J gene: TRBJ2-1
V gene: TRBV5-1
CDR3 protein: CASSLGFGDNEQFF

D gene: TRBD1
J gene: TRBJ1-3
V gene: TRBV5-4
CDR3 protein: CASSLRGPGNTIYF

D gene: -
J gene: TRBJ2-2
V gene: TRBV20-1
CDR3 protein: CSARVVGELFF

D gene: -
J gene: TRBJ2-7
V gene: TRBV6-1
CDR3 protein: CASSTGLSRSYEQYF

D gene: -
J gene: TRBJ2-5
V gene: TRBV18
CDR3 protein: CASSPPGQAETQYF

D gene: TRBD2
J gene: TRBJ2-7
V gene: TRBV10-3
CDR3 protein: CAIRLAGGYEQYF

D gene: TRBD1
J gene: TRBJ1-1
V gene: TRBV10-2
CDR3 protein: CASRTGPNTEAFF

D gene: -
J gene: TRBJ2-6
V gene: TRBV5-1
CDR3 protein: CASSTRLSSGANVLTF

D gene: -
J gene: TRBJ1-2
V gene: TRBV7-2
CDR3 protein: CASSLLSRGNGGYTF

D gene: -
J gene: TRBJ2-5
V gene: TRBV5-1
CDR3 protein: CASSLVGQETQYF

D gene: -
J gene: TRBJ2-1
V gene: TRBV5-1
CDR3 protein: CASSLVAAGLGFENEQFF

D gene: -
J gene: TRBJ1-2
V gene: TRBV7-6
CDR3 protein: CASSLISQSGYGYTF

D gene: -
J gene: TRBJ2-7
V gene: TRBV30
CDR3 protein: CAWRGGSKGAYEQYF

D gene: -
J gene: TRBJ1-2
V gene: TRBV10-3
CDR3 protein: CASAAGLGYGYTF

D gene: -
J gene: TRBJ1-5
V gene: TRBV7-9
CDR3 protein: CASSLTAGQPQHF

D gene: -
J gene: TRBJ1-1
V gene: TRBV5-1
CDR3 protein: CASSFDRTANTEAFF

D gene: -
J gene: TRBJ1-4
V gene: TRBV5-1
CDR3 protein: CASSPGGFNEKLFF

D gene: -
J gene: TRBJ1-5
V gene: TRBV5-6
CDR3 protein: CASSRDNKPQHF

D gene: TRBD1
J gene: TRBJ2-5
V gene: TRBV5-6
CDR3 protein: CASSFSAGGETQYF

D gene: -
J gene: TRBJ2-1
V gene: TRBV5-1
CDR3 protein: CASSRTGNEQFF

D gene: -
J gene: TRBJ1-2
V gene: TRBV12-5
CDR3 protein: CASGLVRDFSFYYGYTF

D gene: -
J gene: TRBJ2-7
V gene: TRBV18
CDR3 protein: CASSVSRQLSYEQYF

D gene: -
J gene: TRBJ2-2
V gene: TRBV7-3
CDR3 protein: CASSSGIGELFF

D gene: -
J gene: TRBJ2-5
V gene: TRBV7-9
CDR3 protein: CASSPVSEETQYF

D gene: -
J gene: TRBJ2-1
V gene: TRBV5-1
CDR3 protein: CASSLVSRQIYNEQFF

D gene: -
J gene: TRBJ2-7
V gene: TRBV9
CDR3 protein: CASSVAWTADYEQYF

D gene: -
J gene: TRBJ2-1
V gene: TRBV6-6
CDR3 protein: CASIGSSYNEQFF

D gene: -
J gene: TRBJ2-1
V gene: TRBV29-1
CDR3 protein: CSGGSYNEQFF

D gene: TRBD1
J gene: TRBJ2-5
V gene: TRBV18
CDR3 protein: CASSPGTGGETQYF

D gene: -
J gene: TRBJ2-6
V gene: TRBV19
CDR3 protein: CASSARSSGANVLTF

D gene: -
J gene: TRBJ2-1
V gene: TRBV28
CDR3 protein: CASGAWGKEQFF